This TCR beta chain came from a study of shared clonotypes between healthy human individuals. Points from the study as a whole: Rarefaction analysis demonstrated incomplete sorted-subset sequencing notwithstanding large depth. Researchers sampled only blood; tissue repertoires likely differ. Generally, estimated richness proved larger in naive subsets than it did in memory subsets.

Generated by immunoSEQ multiplex PCR, the TCRdb table keeps only in-frame clones and is missing some. The data hold more than 2 million clones, with roughly 94% observed a single time. Germline V gene data show CDR1 as SQVTM and CDR2 as ANQGSEA. The CDR3 covers 15 residues. The V gene lost 4 bases and the J gene lost 7 bases, with 20 bases spanning the gap. A remark on this clone: Its antigen is not identified.

As defined, naive CD8 cells were CD45RO-negative and positively selected for CCR7, with terminally differentiated effector memory CD45RA+ cells excluded. The clonotype comes from a man younger than 30 in good health. The sample taken for sequencing was naive CD8+ T cells sorted from blood. This chain connects TRBV29-1 to TRBJ2-1; D tentatively fits TRBD1 or TRBD2 (5 bases each). The CDR3 reads CSVVEGLQYVNEQFF. The CDR3 DNA reads TGCAGCGTTGTAGAGGGGCTCCAATACGTAAATGAGCAGTTCTTC.